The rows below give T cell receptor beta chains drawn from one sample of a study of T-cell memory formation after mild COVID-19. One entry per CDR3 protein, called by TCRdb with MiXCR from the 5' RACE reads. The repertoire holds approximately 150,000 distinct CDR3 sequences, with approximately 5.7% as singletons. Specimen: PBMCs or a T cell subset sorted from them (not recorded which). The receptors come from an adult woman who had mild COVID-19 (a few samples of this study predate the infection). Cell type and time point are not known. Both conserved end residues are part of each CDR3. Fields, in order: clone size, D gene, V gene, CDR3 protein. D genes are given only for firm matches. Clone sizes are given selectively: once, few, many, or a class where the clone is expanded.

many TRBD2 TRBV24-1 CATSDYHASGQETQYF
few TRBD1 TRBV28 CASSPPGQPTDTQYF
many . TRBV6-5 CATYKSPYEQYF
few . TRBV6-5 CASGEGGPMTTEAFF
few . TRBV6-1 CASSEARSIDEQYF
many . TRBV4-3 CASSQNRRDTQYF
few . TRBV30 CAWSVLHLYGYTF
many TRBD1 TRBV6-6 CASSYFRGPGQPYGYTF
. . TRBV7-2 CASSSLALQETQYF
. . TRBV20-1 CSARGGGWHTEAFF
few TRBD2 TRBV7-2 CASSSFKLAGVGELFF
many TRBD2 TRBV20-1 CSARDRDLRLAGDRRSYNEQFF
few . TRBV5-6 CASSFRGRVTQYF
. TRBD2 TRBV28 CASRGTSGSLYEQYF
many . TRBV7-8 CASSLESAIGGTEAFF
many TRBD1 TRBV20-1 CSASQALGTGGNTEAFF